This TCR beta chain originates from a study of human T cells and chemical hapten exposure. General study findings and limits: Patch test score rose with PT1 expanded TCRs, significant at 8, 16, 32, not 4.

TCRdb recomputed calls from the RACE reads with MiXCR, one row per CDR3 protein. The data show about 84,000 distinct CDR3 sequences, under 14% seen once. The V end lost 0 bases, the J end lost 1 base, and 11 bases lay between the germline ends. Germline values: CDR1 SGHRS, CDR2 YFSETQ. This CDR3 comprises 15 residues. At least ten counts were recorded for this clonotype. No antigen is known for it. Noted time point: patch test 3, about 24 weeks after DPC sensitization. The sample's treatment: therapeutic diphenylcyclopropenone sensitization with weekly scalp DPC. This receptor was obtained from a woman aged 45-65 years with alopecia areata. Some clones in this sample may be carry-over from other donors' samples. This sequence joins TRBV5-1 and TRBJ2-7, with D possibly being TRBD1 (6 bases). Sequencing used whole blood, obtained in connection with sensitization to the hapten diphenylcyclopropenone (DPC). For the CDR3, the DNA is TGCGCCAGCAGCTTGGCCGGGACACCTTCCTACGAGCAGTACTTC. Protein: CASSLAGTPSYEQYF.